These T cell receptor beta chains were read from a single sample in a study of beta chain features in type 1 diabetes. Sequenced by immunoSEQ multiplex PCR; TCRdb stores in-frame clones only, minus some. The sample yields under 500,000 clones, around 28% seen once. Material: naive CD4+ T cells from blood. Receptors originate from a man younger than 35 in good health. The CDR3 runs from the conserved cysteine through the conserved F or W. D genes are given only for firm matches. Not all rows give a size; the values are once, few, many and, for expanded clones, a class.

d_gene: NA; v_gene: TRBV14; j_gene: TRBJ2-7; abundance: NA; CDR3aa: CASSQGPGFDEQYF; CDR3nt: TGTGCCAGCAGCCAAGGTCCGGGGTTCGACGAGCAGTACTTC
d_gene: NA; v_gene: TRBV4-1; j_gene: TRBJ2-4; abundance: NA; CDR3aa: CASSQPTGPIAKNIQYF; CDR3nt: TGCGCCAGCAGCCAACCGACAGGACCAATAGCCAAAAACATTCAGTACTTC
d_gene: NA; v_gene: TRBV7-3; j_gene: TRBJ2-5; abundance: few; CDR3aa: CASSPDPKETQYF; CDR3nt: TGTGCCAGCAGCCCGGACCCTAAAGAGACCCAGTACTTC
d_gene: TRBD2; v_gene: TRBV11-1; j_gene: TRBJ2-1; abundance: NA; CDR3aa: CASSSPGTSGRNEQFF; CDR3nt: TGTGCCAGCAGCTCCCCGGGGACTAGCGGGAGAAATGAGCAGTTCTTC
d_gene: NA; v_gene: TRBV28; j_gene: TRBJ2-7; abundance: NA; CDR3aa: CASSVGYEQYF; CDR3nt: TGTGCCAGCAGCGTCGGGTACGAGCAGTACTTC
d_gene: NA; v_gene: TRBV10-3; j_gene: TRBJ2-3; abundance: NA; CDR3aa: CAISESDRDTQYF; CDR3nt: TGTGCCATCAGTGAGTCTGACAGGGATACGCAGTATTTT
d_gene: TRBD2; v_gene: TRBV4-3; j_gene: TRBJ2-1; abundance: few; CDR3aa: CASSHFSGNEQFF; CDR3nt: TGCGCCAGCAGCCACTTTAGCGGGAACGAGCAGTTCTTC
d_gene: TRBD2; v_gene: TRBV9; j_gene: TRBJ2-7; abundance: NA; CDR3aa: CASSVRSSGTYEQYF; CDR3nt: TGTGCCAGCAGCGTACGGTCTAGCGGAACCTACGAGCAGTACTTC
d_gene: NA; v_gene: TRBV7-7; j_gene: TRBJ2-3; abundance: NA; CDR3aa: CASSPAGTDTQYF; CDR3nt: TGTGCCAGCAGCCCCGCGGGGACAGATACGCAGTATTTT
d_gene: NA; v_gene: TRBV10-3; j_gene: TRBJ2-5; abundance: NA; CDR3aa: CATGTGFITQETQYF; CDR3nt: TGTGCCACAGGGACTGGCTTCATTACTCAAGAGACCCAGTACTTC
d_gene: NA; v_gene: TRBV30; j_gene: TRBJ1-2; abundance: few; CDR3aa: CAWSLQGLDGYTF; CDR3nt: TGTGCCTGGAGCCTGCAGGGCCTGGATGGCTACACCTTC
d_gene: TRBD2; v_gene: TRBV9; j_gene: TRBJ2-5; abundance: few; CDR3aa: CASSVAFRGRAGETQYF; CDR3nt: TGTGCCAGCAGCGTAGCGTTTCGCGGGAGGGCCGGAGAGACCCAGTACTTC
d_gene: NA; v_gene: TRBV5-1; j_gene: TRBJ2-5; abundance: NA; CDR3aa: CASSLGASAQETQYF; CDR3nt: TGCGCCAGCAGCTTAGGTGCTAGCGCCCAAGAGACCCAGTACTTC
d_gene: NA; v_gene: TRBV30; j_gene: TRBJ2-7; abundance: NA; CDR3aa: CAWDPDGSYEQYF; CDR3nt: TGTGCCTGGGACCCCGACGGTTCCTACGAGCAGTACTTC
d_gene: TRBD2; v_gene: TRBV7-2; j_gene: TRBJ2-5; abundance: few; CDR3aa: CASSPRLAGPTQYF; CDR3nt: TGTGCCAGCAGCCCAAGACTAGCGGGACCCACCCAGTACTTC
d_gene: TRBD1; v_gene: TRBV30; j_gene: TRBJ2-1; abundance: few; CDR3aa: CAWSFTGALYNEQFF; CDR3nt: TGTGCCTGGAGTTTTACAGGGGCGCTTTACAATGAGCAGTTCTTC
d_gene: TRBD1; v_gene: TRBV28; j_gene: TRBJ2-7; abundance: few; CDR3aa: CASSTSGQGFNEQYF; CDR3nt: TGTGCCAGCAGTACCTCGGGACAGGGCTTCAACGAGCAGTACTTC
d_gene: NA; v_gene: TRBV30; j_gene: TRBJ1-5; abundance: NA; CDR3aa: CAWSLGDDQPQHF; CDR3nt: TGTGCCTGGAGTCTGGGCGACGATCAGCCCCAGCATTTT
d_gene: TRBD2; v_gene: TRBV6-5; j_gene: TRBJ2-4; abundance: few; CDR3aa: CASSESGRVNIQYF; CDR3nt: TGTGCCAGCAGTGAGAGCGGGAGGGTAAACATTCAGTACTTC
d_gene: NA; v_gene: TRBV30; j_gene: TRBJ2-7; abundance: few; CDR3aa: CAWEQGYEQYF; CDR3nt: TGTGCCTGGGAACAGGGCTACGAGCAGTACTTC
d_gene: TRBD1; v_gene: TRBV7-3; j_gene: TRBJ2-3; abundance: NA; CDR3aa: CASSPTGTTDTQYF; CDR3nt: TGTGCCAGCAGCCCGACAGGGACCACAGATACGCAGTATTTT
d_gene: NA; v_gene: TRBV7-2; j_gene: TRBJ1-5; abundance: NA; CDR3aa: CASSRGGVGNQPQHF; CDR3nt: TGTGCCAGCAGCAGGGGAGGGGTTGGCAATCAGCCCCAGCATTTT
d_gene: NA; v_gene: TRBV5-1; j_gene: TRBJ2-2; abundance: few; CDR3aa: CASSSTGFTGELFF; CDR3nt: TGCGCCAGCAGCTCGACAGGATTCACCGGGGAGCTGTTTTTT
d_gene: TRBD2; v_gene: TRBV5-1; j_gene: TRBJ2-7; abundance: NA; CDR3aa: CASSLDGGRISYEQYF; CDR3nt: TGCGCCAGCAGCTTGGACGGCGGGAGGATCTCGTACGAGCAGTACTTC
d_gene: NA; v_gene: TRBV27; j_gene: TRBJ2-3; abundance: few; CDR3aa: CASSGSTDTQYF; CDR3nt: TGTGCCAGCAGTGGAAGCACAGATACGCAGTATTTT
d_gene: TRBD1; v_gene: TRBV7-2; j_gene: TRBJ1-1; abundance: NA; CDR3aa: CASRKTGANTEAFF; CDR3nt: TGTGCCAGCAGAAAGACAGGGGCGAACACTGAAGCTTTCTTT
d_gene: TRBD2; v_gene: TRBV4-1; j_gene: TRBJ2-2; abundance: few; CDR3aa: CASSHTSGRALGTGELFF; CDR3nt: TGCGCCAGCAGCCATACTAGCGGGAGGGCCTTGGGCACCGGGGAGCTGTTTTTT
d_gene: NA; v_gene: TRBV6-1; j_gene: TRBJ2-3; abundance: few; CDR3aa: CASSVGTDTQYF; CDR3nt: TGTGCCAGCAGTGTGGGCACAGATACGCAGTATTTT
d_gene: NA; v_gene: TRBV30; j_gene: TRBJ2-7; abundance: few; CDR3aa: CAWSRGEEQYF; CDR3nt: TGTGCCTGGAGTCGTGGCGAGGAGCAGTACTTC
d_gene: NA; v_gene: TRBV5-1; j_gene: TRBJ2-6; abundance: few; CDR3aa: CASSLGNSGANVLTF; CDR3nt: TGCGCCAGCAGCTTGGGCAACTCTGGGGCCAACGTCCTGACTTTC
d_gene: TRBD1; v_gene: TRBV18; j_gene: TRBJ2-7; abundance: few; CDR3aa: CASSPGTGEPYEQYF; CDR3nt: TGTGCCAGCTCACCGGGGACAGGGGAACCCTACGAGCAGTACTTC
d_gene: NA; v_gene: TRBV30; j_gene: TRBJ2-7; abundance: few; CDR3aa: CAWRDRGFPSSEQYF; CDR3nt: TGTGCCTGGAGGGACCGGGGGTTTCCCTCTTCCGAGCAGTACTTC
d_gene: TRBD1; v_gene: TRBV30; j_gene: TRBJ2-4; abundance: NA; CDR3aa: CAWIPLGQGGRNIQYF; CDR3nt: TGTGCCTGGATTCCACTAGGACAGGGGGGCCGAAACATTCAGTACTTC
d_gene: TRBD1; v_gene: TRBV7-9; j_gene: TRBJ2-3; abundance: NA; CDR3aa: CASSLLTGPTDTQYF; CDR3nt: TGTGCCAGCAGCTTACTGACAGGGCCCACAGATACGCAGTATTTT
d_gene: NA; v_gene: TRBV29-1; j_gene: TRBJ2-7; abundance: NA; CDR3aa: CSVGSYEQYF; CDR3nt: TGCAGCGTTGGCTCCTACGAGCAGTACTTC
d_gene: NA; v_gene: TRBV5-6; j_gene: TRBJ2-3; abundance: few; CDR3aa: CASTIRQVDTQYF; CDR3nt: TGTGCCAGCACCATAAGACAGGTGGATACGCAGTATTTT
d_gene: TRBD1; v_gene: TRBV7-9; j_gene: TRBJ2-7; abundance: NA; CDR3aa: CASSFDRAEDEQYF; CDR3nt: TGTGCCAGCAGCTTCGACAGGGCGGAGGACGAGCAGTACTTC
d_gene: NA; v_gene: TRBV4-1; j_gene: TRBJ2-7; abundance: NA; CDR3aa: CASSKTSSASYEQYF; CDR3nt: TGCGCCAGCAGTAAAACCTCTAGCGCCTCCTACGAGCAGTACTTC
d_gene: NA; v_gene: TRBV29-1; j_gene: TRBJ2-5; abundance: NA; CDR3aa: CSSGPQGTQYF; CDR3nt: TGCAGCTCTGGACCCCAGGGGACCCAGTACTTC
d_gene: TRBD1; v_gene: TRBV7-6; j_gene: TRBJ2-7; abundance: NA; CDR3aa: CASSSRRDSYEQYF; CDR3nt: TGTGCCAGCAGCTCCCGCCGGGACAGCTACGAGCAGTACTTC
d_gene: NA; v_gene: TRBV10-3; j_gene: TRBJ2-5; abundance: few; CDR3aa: CAIRRDTGYQYF; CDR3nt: TGTGCCATCAGACGGGACACTGGATACCAGTACTTC